Listed here are 8 T cell receptor beta chains from one sample, sequenced in a study of cytomegalovirus exposure and HLA in healthy donors. In the PCR, 60 Vbeta and 13 Jbeta primers were used. Measured with immunoSEQ multiplex PCR; TCRdb has only the in-frame clones, and not every one. This table has roughly 180,000 clones, under 80% appearing once. What was sequenced was PBMCs. The receptors shown here come from a woman between 45 and 65 years old in good health and CMV-seropositive.

The CDR3 protein is CASSLWGAQDEKLFF. The CDR3 bases are TGCGCCAGCAGCTTGTGGGGAGCCCAGGATGAAAAACTGTTTTTT. The chain uses TRBV5-1 and TRBJ1-4; no firm D call. V was pared by 1 base and J by 6 bases, with 13 bases between. Germline values: CDR1 SGHRS, CDR2 YFSETQ. The CDR3 sequence is 15 residues long.

The chain links TRBV30 to TRBJ1-2, with 7 bases identical to TRBD1. The CDR3 covers 14 residues. Unmatched junction bases numbered 6, after V lost 0 bases and J lost 5 bases. Germline lookup yields CDR1 GTSNPN and CDR2 SVGIG (reference sequence). CDR3 sequence: CAWSVQTGSYGYTF. In DNA form, the CDR3 reads TGTGCCTGGAGTGTACAGACAGGGAGTTATGGCTACACCTTC. Variable domain in full (rest from reference TRBV30 and TRBJ1-2): SQTIHQWPATLVQPVGSPLSLECTVEGTSNPNLYWYRQAAGRGLQLLFYSVGIGQISSEVPQNLSASRPQDRQFILSSKKLLLSDSGFYLCAWSVQTGSYGYTFGSGTRLTVV.

The chain couples TRBV27 to TRBJ2-7, with D tentatively TRBD2 (6 bases). Germline CDR1 reads MNHEY; CDR2 reads SMNVEV (reference sequence). The CDR3 runs to 14 residues. The V gene lost 1 base and the J gene lost 7 bases, with 14 bases spanning the gap. CDR3 amino acids: CASSLWASEGEQYF. CDR3 DNA sequence: TGTGCCAGCAGTTTATGGGCCTCGGAGGGAGAGCAGTACTTC.

The chain links TRBV15 to TRBJ1-1, with TRBD1 matching 10 bases. This CDR3 contains 16 residues. The ends lost 0 bases at V and 5 bases at J; junction bases unmatched: 6. Germline V gene sequence: CDR1 LNHNV, CDR2 YYDKDF (reference sequence). CDR3 sequence: CATSRERTGGLTEAFF. CDR3 sequence (DNA): TGTGCCACCAGCAGAGAACGGACAGGGGGGCTGACTGAAGCTTTCTTT.

The rearrangement links TRBV5-4 to TRBJ2-5, with TRBD1 matching over 7 bases. CDR3 size: 14 residues. J gave up 2 bases and V 10 bases, and 11 bases lay outside the gene matches. Germline lookup yields CDR1 SGHNT and CDR2 YYREEE (reference sequence). DNA for the CDR3: TGTGCCTCCTACTCAAGGACAGGACAAGAGACCCAGTACTTC. As protein: CASYSRTGQETQYF.

The chain carries TRBV11-1 and TRBJ2-5; 8 positions agree with TRBD2. The CDR3 consists of 17 residues. Germline CDR1 reads SGHAT; CDR2 reads FQDESV (reference sequence). V shed 5 bases and J 1 base; nucleotides not matched to a gene: 12. CDR3 coding DNA: TGTGCCAGCAGCAAGGGGGGACTAGATTCAGGCCAAGAGACCCAGTACTTC. Translating gives CASSKGGLDSGQETQYF.

The J gene is TRBJ2-7, the V gene TRBV10-3, with 7 bases that match TRBD2. CDR1 is ENHRY, CDR2 SYGVKD, per germline. This CDR3 spans 14 amino acids. The chain's CDR3 is CEQGPSSGSYEQYF. Written as DNA, the CDR3 is TGTGAGCAAGGCCCCTCTAGCGGCTCCTACGAGCAGTACTTC.

V gene TRBV5-1 combines with J gene TRBJ2-4; 9 bases are a match to TRBD2. The CDR3 loop spans 15 amino acids. Germline loops: CDR1 SGHRS, CDR2 YFSETQ. The trim removed 4 bases at V and 12 bases at J, leaving 14 bases unmatched. CDR3 amino acids: CASSPGAGGATSQYF. The DNA for the CDR3 is TGCGCCAGCAGCCCCGGGGCGGGGGGGGCCACCAGTCAGTACTTC.